The 4 T cell receptor beta chains presented below share a single source sample, sequenced in a study of shared clonotypes between healthy human individuals. Clones were sequenced by immunoSEQ multiplex PCR, and TCRdb holds only the in-frame ones, with some missing. The repertoire has approximately 110,000 clones, less than 80% of them found once; the top ten carry more than 20%. The sequencing input was memory CD8+ T cells sorted from blood. The subset was: CD45RO+ cells pooled with CCR7-negative TemRA cells. The receptor set was obtained from a woman aged 25 to 39 in good health.

The chain uses TRBV15 and TRBJ1-1, with D perhaps TRBD1 (6 bases). Deletions cut 1 base from V and 1 base from J, with 13 bases between. CDR3 length: 16 amino acids. Germline V CDR1 and CDR2: LNHNV, YYDKDF (reference sequence). CDR3 amino acids: CATSRGRTDSNTEAFF. CDR3 coding DNA: TGTGCCACCAGCAGAGGGAGGACAGACTCGAACACTGAAGCTTTCTTT.

The chain uses TRBV27 and TRBJ2-5, with D unclear. Trimming took off 8 bases at V and 1 base at J, with 20 bases between the two ends. CDR1 is MNHEY, CDR2 SMNVEV, per germline (reference sequence). The CDR3 is 16 amino acids. CDR3 DNA sequence: TGTGCCAGCCCTGTCCGGGTCCTCAACTCCCAAGAGACCCAGTACTTC. This codes for CASPVRVLNSQETQYF.

This chain links TRBV5-4 with TRBJ1-4, with D possibly TRBD1 on 5 matching bases. Per the germline V gene, CDR1 is SGHNT and CDR2 is YYREEE (reference sequence). With 4 bases removed from V and 10 bases from J, the gap between germline ends came to 11 bases. The CDR3 extends over 12 amino acids. The chain's CDR3 is CASSDSRGKLFF. In DNA form, the CDR3 reads TGTGCCAGCAGCGATAGTAGGGGAAAACTGTTTTTT.

CDR3 DNA sequence: TGTGCCAGCAGCCTGACCCCACTAGCGGGACCCTACGAGCAGTACTTC. Protein sequence: CASSLTPLAGPYEQYF. The chain recombines TRBV4-2 with TRBJ2-7, with TRBD2 matching over 10 bases. The V gene end was trimmed by 4 bases and the J gene end by 2 bases; junction bases not matched to a gene: 8. Germline V gene sequence: CDR1 LGHNA, CDR2 YNFKEQ. The CDR3 length is 16 residues.